What follows describes a single T cell receptor beta chain. What antigen it recognizes has not been identified. Within one base of it there is no much larger clone, and no base qualities were kept. Each donor gave one peripheral blood draw, averaging roughly 100 mL, which was collected into heparinised tubes. A BD FACSAria II and a panel including CD45RO, CCR7, CD25, CD127, CD95 and CD27 were used to sort naive, central memory, regulatory and stem cell-like memory CD4+ T cells. Purity was above 98% for every sorted population. PBMCs were separated immediately by Lymphoprep density gradient centrifugation and were stained directly, without being cultured. Samples were stained and sorted in pairs, with one healthy donor and one patient per experiment, so that batch effects were minimized. These data are taken from a study of beta chain features in type 1 diabetes (dated by TCRdb to the late 2010s). Notes on the research overall: Patients and healthy donors did not differ in mean age, gender distribution, total cell number or subset yield. Naive and central memory subsets were obtained from all 30 or so donors, but regulatory and stem cell-like memory subsets were isolated from only 8 patients and roughly 8 healthy donors. In the study, TCRB repertoires of sorted circulating CD4+ T cell subsets from recently diagnosed type 1 diabetes patients were compared with those of matched healthy donors. A total of about 100,000,000 sorted cells were examined across all samples, and RNA yield correlated strongly with the number of cells per subset. Overall study results and their limits: Shorter templates might have been favored by PCR, but patient and control samples were amplified and corrected together, so both groups would have been affected equally by any skew. At VDJ recombination sites, patients with type 1 diabetes made fewer insertions and deleted more nucleotides, a pattern implying thymic rearrangement abnormalities. A moderate but significant shortening of TCRB CDR3 length was observed in type 1 diabetes patients in all four CD4+ subsets. Because small numbers of individuals were included in the HLA sub-analyses, any influence of HLA type on TCRB rearrangement was left unresolved. The naive, central memory and regulatory TCRB repertoires appeared to resemble one another more closely among patients than among healthy donors. Sequencing cDNA rather than genomic DNA could over-represent highly expressing activated cells, although activation and CD3 levels did not differ between groups.

All of the isolated RNA was reverse transcribed with the High Capacity cDNA Reverse Transcription Kit, so expressed TCRB transcripts were sequenced. Deep immunoSEQ sequencing was applied to naive, central memory and regulatory T cell samples, giving an average of about 3.57 million total reads per sample. Sorted cells were lysed in RLT buffer, and RNA was extracted using DNase-treated RNeasy Micro or Mini kits according to cell number. Each cell subset was processed separately to prevent cross-contamination, with patient and healthy donor samples processed together. The immunoSEQ multiplex PCR was used to amplify TCRB sequences from cDNA, generating 87-bp fragments that spanned the CDR3 region. Sequencing of the amplicons was done on the Illumina HiSeq platform. In the original analysis: Synthetic template baselines were used to correct PCR bias computationally, reads within Hamming distance 2 were collapsed together, and singletons that could not be merged were discarded. Reads were aligned against IMGT so that V, D and J genes, CDR3 length and insertions or deletions at six rearrangement sites could be assigned. Clonotype counts were normalized to sorted cell number within each subset before computing true diversity and Gini coefficients with the tcR R package. Repertoire sharing was quantified using the overlap coefficient calculated on TCRB nucleotide sequences. Out-of-frame TCRB sequences from naive cells were analyzed to stand in for the pre-selection repertoire. Imported from immuneACCESS, the table was reduced by TCRdb to in-frame sequences with V and J called. These copies leave out some clones; in studies compared against another copy, an unresolved V gene accounts for under half, and the cause of the remainder is not known. V and J calls and clone size follow that table, whereas D and trimming were derived from the DNA. A total of roughly 230,000 clones appear in this sample, 9.6% of them only once. The ten largest make up just under 0.035% of the sample.

The CDR3 starts with the cysteine, ends with the phenylalanine, and has 14 residues. Here the CDR3 DNA is all that survives: 42 bases in frame from base 1. CDR1 and CDR2 are drawn from the germline V gene: SGHTA, FQGNSA. Germline trimming: 2 bases from V, 9 bases from J; junction bases outside gene matches: 6. This TCR came from a woman aged 18-29 years in good health. Rearrangement joined TRBV7-2 to TRBJ2-3, with 9 bases aligning to TRBD1. Sequencing was performed on naive CD4+ T cells from blood. The cell subset or site tag for this specimen amounts to: true naive CD4+ T cells. The CDR3 sequence is CASSLSGQGRTQYF. The DNA is TGTGCCAGCAGCTTATCGGGACAGGGAAGAACGCAGTATTTT.